Below, 12 T cell receptor beta chains from the same sample are listed, as sequenced in a study of CD8 T cells in ankylosing spondylitis. TCRdb itself ran the 5' RACE reads through MiXCR, one entry per CDR3 protein. The sample includes 200,000 to 250,000 distinct CDR3 sequences, roughly 10% of them seen just once. The sample taken for sequencing was blood, either unsorted or a sorted T cell fraction (not recorded which). The source is a male donor with ankylosing spondylitis or in good health (not recorded which).

In its sample, this clonotype was seen many times. The V and J genes are TRBV16 and TRBJ1-2; D ambiguous. This CDR3 is 17 amino acids long. Germline lookup yields CDR1 KGHSY and CDR2 FQNENV. Trimming took off 0 bases at V and 0 bases at J, with 14 bases between the two ends. CDR3 bases: TGTGCCAGCAGCCAATCGTGGGGTCAAATCCCTAACTATGGCTACACCTTC. Translated: CASSQSWGQIPNYGYTF.

Ten or more counts support this clonotype. This chain connects TRBV20-1 to TRBJ2-1, with 12 bases fitting TRBD2. In germline, CDR1 is DFQATT, CDR2 SNEGSKA (reference sequence). The length of the CDR3 is 13 residues. In DNA, the CDR3 is TGCAGCCCTAGACTAGCGGGAGCGCCTGAGCAGTTCTTC. This encodes CSPRLAGAPEQFF.

In its sample, this clonotype was seen many times. The chain recombines TRBV5-1 with TRBJ2-1; D might be TRBD1 or TRBD2, each matching 5 bases. The CDR3 length is 14 residues. In germline, CDR1 is SGHRS, CDR2 YFSETQ. V lost 2 bases and J lost 5, with 11 bases in between. This chain's CDR3 is CASSLGDQHNEQFF. The CDR3 DNA sequence: TGCGCCAGCAGCTTAGGGGACCAACACAATGAGCAGTTCTTC.

This clonotype was counted ten times or more. The V and J genes are TRBV5-6 and TRBJ2-4, with a weak D call TRBD1 (5 bases). The V gene lost 4 bases and the J gene lost 8 bases, with 13 bases spanning the gap. CDR3 length: 13 amino acids. Per the germline V gene, CDR1 is SGHDT and CDR2 is YYEEEE. This CDR3 reads CASSPVDTYIQYF. In DNA form, the CDR3 reads TGTGCCAGCAGCCCGGTGGACACCTACATTCAGTACTTC.

This clonotype showed up many times. The chain carries TRBV5-1 and TRBJ2-3, with a weak D call TRBD2 (6 bases). V shed 0 bases and J shed 3 bases, with 8 bases lying between them. The CDR3 runs to 14 residues. CDR1 and CDR2 (germline): SGHRS, YFSETQ. The CDR3 DNA is TGCGCCAGCAGCTTGGTGGCGGGGACAGATACGCAGTATTTT. Amino acids: CASSLVAGTDTQYF.

This clonotype was picked up many times. CDR3 nucleotides: TGCGCCAGCAGCATAACTAGCGGGAGCGAAGCTTTCTTT. It translates to CASSITSGSEAFF. The V gene is TRBV5-1, the J gene TRBJ1-1; no clear D gene. Germline V lookup: CDR1 SGHRS, CDR2 YFSETQ. The CDR3 spans 13 residues. V lost 4 bases to trimming and J lost 8 bases, with 15 bases between them. Full variable domain (missing parts from reference TRBV5-1 and TRBJ1-1): KAGVTQTPRYLIKTRGQQVTLSCSPISGHRSVSWYQQTPGQGLQFLFEYFSETQRNKGNFPGRFSGRQFSNSRSEMNVSTLELGDSALYLCASSITSGSEAFFGQGTRLTVV.

Many counts were recorded for this clonotype. The rearrangement joins TRBV5-1 to TRBJ2-1, with 7 positions matching TRBD1. The CDR3 runs 14 residues. Per germline, CDR1 SGHRS and CDR2 YFSETQ. V was clipped by 0 bases and J by 5 bases; unmatched bases: 2. In nucleotides, the CDR3 is TGCGCCAGCAGCTTGGGACAGGGAGACAATGAGCAGTTCTTC. Protein: CASSLGQGDNEQFF. The whole variable domain, remainder taken from reference TRBV5-1 and TRBJ2-1, is KAGVTQTPRYLIKTRGQQVTLSCSPISGHRSVSWYQQTPGQGLQFLFEYFSETQRNKGNFPGRFSGRQFSNSRSEMNVSTLELGDSALYLCASSLGQGDNEQFFGPGTRLTVL.

This clonotype was detected only a few times. The chain links TRBV14 to TRBJ2-3; D not resolved. CDR3 length: 16 amino acids. Germline assignment: CDR1 SGHDN and CDR2 FVKESK. V was cut by 3 bases and J by 2 bases, with 15 bases left in between. The CDR3: CASSHARIRVTDTQYF. For the CDR3, the DNA is TGTGCCAGCAGCCATGCTAGGATTAGAGTCACAGATACGCAGTATTTT.

This clonotype was seen at least ten times. The chain combines TRBV5-6 with TRBJ2-3; no definite D call. CDR1 is SGHDT, CDR2 YYEEEE, per germline. The length of the CDR3 is 14 residues. V shed 0 bases and J shed 6 bases, with 11 bases lying between them. The CDR3 DNA reads TGTGCCAGCAGCTTGGTTCCAGGACCCGATACGCAGTATTTT. This encodes CASSLVPGPDTQYF.

This clonotype was seen only a few times. The chain carries TRBV27 and TRBJ2-3, with D unresolved. V lost 7 bases, J lost 5 bases, and 16 bases lay in between. Germline CDR1 MNHEY, CDR2 SMNVEV (reference sequence). This CDR3 contains 14 residues. CDR3 coding DNA: TGTGCCAGCACCACCGGGCCCCTGAGAGATACGCAGTATTTT. This codes for CASTTGPLRDTQYF.

This clonotype has a count of ten or more. This may stem from a read error, because a much larger clone lies one nucleotide away. DNA of the CDR3: TGTGCCAGCAGCTGGGCGAACACCGGGGAGCTGTTTTTT. Translation gives CASSWANTGELFF. The J gene is TRBJ2-2, the V gene TRBV7-3, with no clear D. Trimming cost V 4 bases and J 0 bases, with 3 bases left between them. Looked up from germline, CDR1 is SGHTA and CDR2 is FQGTGA. The length of the CDR3 is 13 residues.

This clonotype showed up many times. The CDR3 nucleotides read TGTGCCAGCAGCGGAGAAGGGACAGAAAATGAAAAACTGTTTTTT. Amino acid sequence: CASSGEGTENEKLFF. The chain couples TRBV9 to TRBJ1-4, with 7 bases matching TRBD1. The trim removed 3 bases at V and 5 bases at J, leaving 7 bases unmatched. CDR1 SGDLS and CDR2 YYNGEE come from the germline V gene. The CDR3 contains 15 residues.